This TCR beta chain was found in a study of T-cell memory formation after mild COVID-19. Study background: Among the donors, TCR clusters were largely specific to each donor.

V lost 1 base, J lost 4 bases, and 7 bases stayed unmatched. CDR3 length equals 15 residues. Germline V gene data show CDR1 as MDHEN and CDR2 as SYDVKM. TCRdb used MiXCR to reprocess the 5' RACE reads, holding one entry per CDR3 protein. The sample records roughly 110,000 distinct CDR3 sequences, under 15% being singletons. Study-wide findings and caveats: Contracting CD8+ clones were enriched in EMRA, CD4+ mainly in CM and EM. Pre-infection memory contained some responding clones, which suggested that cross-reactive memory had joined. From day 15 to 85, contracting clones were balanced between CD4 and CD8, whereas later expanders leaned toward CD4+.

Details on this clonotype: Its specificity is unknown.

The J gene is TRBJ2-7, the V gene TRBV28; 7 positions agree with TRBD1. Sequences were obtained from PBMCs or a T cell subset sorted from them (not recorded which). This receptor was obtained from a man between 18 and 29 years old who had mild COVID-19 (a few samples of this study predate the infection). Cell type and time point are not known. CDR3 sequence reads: CASSLYPGTAYEQYV. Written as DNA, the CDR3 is TGTGCCAGCAGTTTATATCCCGGGACAGCATACGAGCAGTACGTC.